The subject of this entry is one T cell receptor (beta chain). V was trimmed by 5 bases and J by 6 bases, leaving 20 bases between them. CDR1 and CDR2 (germline): GTSNPN, SVGIG (reference sequence). The CDR3 is 14 residues long. This entry comes from a study of T-cell reconstitution after alpha-beta-depleted transplantation in children. Construction of the TCRbeta library involved unique molecular identifiers. A single record per CDR3 protein comes from TCRdb applying MiXCR to the PCR reads. The sample has 200,000 to 300,000 distinct CDR3 sequences, around 11% seen once. The V and J genes are TRBV30 and TRBJ2-7; the D gene could be TRBD1 or TRBD2 (5 bases each). The material sequenced was PBMCs from the stem cell graft donor, taken from the stem cell graft. This clonotype originated in a human donor who donated a stem cell graft to a child with acute lymphoblastic leukemia. The CDR3 DNA reads as TGTGCCTGGTCCGGGACGGAATTTACGGGCGAGCAGTACTTC. This gives the protein CAWSGTEFTGEQYF.